This T cell receptor (beta chain) stems from a study of shared clonotypes between healthy human individuals. Study-level findings and limits: Shared clonotypes across all four donors exceeded non-shared ones in generation probability. Naive subsets tended to show greater estimated richness than memory subsets.

V was cut by 5 bases and J by 0 bases, with 11 bases left in between. The CDR3 totals 15 residues. The germline V gene encodes CDR1 SGHRS and CDR2 YFSETQ. Of note for this clone: Antigen unknown.

At the deep level, the assay was run. Assay used: immunoSEQ multiplex PCR; TCRdb lists only in-frame clones, some missing. The data show 2 million to 2.5 million clones, 80% to 95% seen once. A split of CD4+ cells into CD45RA+ naive and CD45RA-negative memory subsets was performed. The sequencing input was naive CD4+ T cells from PBMCs. Subset indicated: CD45RA+ positively selected. V gene TRBV5-1 combines with J gene TRBJ2-2; D not resolved. The origin of this receptor is a young man in good health. Some clones in this sample may be carry-over from other donors' samples. The CDR3 reads CASRVGSANTGELFF. As DNA, the CDR3 is TGCGCCAGCAGGGTGGGCTCCGCGAACACCGGGGAGCTGTTTTTT.